This T cell receptor (beta chain) was recorded in a study of CD8+ T cells in alopecia areata. As for the study in general: Twice a day, 5 to 10 mg of oral tofacitinib was administered to treated patients.

Reverse transcription of extracted RNA yielded cDNA, which provided the sequencing template. Method: immunoSEQ multiplex PCR; TCRdb's copy keeps in-frame clones and lacks some. The sample lists around 150,000 clones, around 82% seen once, with 20% to 30% in the top ten. The study, taken as a whole, reports: Higher clonality and more expanded CD8+ clones appeared in lesional than normal scalp. Scalp and blood retained many expanded lesional clones during tofacitinib. Expanded CD8+ clones among the top 100, as well as scalp clonality, were significantly decreased by tofacitinib.

Treatment given: oral pan-JAK inhibitor, 5-10 mg twice daily. The germline gives CDR1 MGHRA, CDR2 YSYEKL. Trimming removed 0 bases at V and 0 bases at J, with 7 bases between. The CDR3 covers 15 residues. Details on this clone: Its target is not known.

This sequence was found in a human donor with alopecia areata. V is TRBV4-1 and J is TRBJ2-3; D gene uncertain. Sequencing was performed on CD8+ T cells sorted from blood, taken at week 4, from a patient treated with tofacitinib. Here the CDR3 DNA reads TGCGCCAGCAGCCAAGAGGAGCTGAGCACAGATACGCAGTATTTT. Translating gives CASSQEELSTDTQYF.